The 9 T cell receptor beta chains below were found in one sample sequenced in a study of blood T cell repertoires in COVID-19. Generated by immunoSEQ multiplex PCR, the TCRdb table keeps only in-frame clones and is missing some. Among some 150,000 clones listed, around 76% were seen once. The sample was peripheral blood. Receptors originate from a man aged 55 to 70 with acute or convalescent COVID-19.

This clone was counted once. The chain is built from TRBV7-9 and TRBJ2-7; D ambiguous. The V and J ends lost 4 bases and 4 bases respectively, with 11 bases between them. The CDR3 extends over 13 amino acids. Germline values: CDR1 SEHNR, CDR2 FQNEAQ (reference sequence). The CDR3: CASSSPSRYEQYF. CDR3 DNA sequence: TGTGCCAGCAGCTCCCCGTCCCGGTACGAGCAGTACTTC.

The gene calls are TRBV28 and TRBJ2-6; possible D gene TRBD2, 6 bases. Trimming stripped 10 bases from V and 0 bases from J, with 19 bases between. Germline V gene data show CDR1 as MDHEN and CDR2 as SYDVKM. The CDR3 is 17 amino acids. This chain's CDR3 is CATVKGGWSSGANVLTF. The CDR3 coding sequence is TGTGCCACCGTTAAAGGAGGGTGGAGCTCTGGGGCCAACGTCCTGACTTTC.

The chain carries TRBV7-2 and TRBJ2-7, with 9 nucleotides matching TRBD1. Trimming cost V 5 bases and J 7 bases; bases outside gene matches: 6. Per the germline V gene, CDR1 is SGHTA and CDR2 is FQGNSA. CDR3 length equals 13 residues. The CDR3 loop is CASSTRTGDEQYF. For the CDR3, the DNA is TGTGCCAGCAGCACTAGGACAGGGGATGAGCAGTACTTC.

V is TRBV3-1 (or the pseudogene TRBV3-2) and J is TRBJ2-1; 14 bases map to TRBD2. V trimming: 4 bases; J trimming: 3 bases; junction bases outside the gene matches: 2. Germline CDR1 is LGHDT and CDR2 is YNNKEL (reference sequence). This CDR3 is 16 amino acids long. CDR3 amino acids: CASSRLAGGGYNEQFF. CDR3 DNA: TGTGCCAGCAGCCGACTAGCGGGAGGGGGCTACAATGAGCAGTTCTTC.

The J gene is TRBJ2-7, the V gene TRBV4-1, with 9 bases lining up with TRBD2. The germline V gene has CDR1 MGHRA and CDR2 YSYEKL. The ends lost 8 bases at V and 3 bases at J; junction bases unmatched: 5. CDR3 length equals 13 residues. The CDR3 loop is CASGSGSRYEQYF. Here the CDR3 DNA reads TGCGCCAGCGGTAGCGGGAGTCGCTACGAGCAGTACTTC.

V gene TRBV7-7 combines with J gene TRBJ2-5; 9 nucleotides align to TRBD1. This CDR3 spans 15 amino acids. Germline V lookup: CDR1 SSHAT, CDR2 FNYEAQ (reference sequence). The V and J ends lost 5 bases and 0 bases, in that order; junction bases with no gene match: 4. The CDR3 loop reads CASSPGTGNQETQYF. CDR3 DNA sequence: TGTGCCAGCAGCCCCGGGACAGGGAACCAAGAGACCCAGTACTTC. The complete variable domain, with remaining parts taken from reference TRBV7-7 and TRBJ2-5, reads GAGVSQSPRYKVTKRGQDVTLRCDPISSHATLYWYQQALGQGPEFLTYFNYEAQPDKSGLPSDRFSAERPEGSISTLTIQRTEQRDSAMYRCASSPGTGNQETQYFGPGTRLLVL.

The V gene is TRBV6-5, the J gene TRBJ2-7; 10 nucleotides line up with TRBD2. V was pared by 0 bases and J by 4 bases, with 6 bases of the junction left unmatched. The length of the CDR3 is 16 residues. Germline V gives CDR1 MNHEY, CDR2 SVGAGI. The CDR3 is CASSYSLAGVGYEQYF. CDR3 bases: TGTGCCAGCAGTTACTCCCTAGCGGGAGTCGGGTACGAGCAGTACTTC.

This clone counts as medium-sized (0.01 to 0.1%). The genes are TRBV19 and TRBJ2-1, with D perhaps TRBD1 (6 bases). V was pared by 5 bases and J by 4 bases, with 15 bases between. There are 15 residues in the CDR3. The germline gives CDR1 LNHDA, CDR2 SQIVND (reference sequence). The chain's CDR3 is CASSPRDTVYNEQFF. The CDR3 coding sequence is TGTGCCAGTAGTCCCCGGGACACAGTGTACAATGAGCAGTTCTTC.

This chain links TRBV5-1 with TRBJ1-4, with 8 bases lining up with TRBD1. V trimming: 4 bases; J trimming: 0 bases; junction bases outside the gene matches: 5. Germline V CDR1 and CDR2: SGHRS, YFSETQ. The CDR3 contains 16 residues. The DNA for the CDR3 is TGCGCCAGCAGCAGCGGACAGGGCTCAACTAATGAAAAACTGTTTTTT. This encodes CASSSGQGSTNEKLFF.